The rows below give T cell receptor beta chains drawn from one sample of a study of blood T cell repertoires in COVID-19. Libraries were prepared by immunoSEQ multiplex PCR; TCRdb keeps only in-frame clonotypes and omits some of them. The data show approximately 450,000 clones, roughly 89% seen once. The sequencing input was peripheral blood. These receptors came from a woman under 40 with acute or convalescent COVID-19. CDR3s include the opening cysteine and the closing phenylalanine or tryptophan. Fields, in order: J gene, D gene, clone size, V gene, CDR3 length, CDR3 protein, CDR3 DNA. A D gene is named only where the DNA matches it firmly. The size of a clone is reported for some rows only, either as once, few or many, or as a class for expanded clones.

TRBJ2-7 | TRBD2 | NA | TRBV19 | 14 | CASKVRGGPYEQYF | TGTGCCAGTAAGGTTCGGGGGGGCCCCTACGAGCAGTACTTC
TRBJ2-3 | TRBD2 | NA | TRBV28 | 16 | CASSTPRGGSEDTQYF | TGTGCCAGCAGCACCCCCCGGGGGGGGTCGGAAGATACGCAGTATTTT
TRBJ2-2 | NA | NA | TRBV19 | 14 | CASSVWSGTGELFF | TGTGCCAGTAGTGTCTGGTCAGGTACCGGGGAGCTGTTTTTT
TRBJ2-5 | TRBD2 | NA | TRBV18 | 17 | CASSRNIAGGPQETQYF | TGTGCCAGCTCACGCAACATAGCGGGGGGCCCACAAGAGACCCAGTACTTC
TRBJ2-7 | NA | NA | TRBV30 | 15 | CAWSVFPAKRLEQYF | TGTGCCTGGAGTGTATTTCCCGCGAAGAGGCTCGAGCAGTACTTC
TRBJ1-4 | NA | NA | TRBV2 | 16 | CASSGGVRPTNEKLFF | TGTGCCAGCAGTGGAGGCGTCAGACCGACTAATGAAAAACTGTTTTTT
TRBJ2-2 | TRBD2 | NA | TRBV4-1 | 17 | CASSQGVAGGPGGELFF | TGCGCCAGCAGCCAGGGGGTAGCGGGGGGGCCCGGCGGGGAGCTGTTTTTT
TRBJ1-1 | TRBD1 | once | TRBV6-2/TRBV6-3 | 14 | CASSYDRGRTEAFF | TGTGCCAGCAGTTATGACAGGGGAAGAACTGAAGCTTTCTTT
TRBJ2-1 | TRBD1 | NA | TRBV11-3 | 15 | CASSHGQDAYNEQFF | TGTGCCAGCAGCCACGGACAGGACGCCTACAATGAGCAGTTCTTC
TRBJ1-5 | NA | once | TRBV12-2 | 19 | CASRSRRDRVPYSNQPQHF | TGTGCAAGTCGCTCGAGACGGGACAGGGTCCCTTATAGCAATCAGCCCCAGCATTTT
TRBJ2-2 | TRBD1 | NA | TRBV6-5 | 15 | CATEGQGGFTGELFF | TGTGCCACCGAGGGACAGGGGGGATTCACCGGGGAGCTGTTTTTT
TRBJ2-5 | NA | once | TRBV7-9 | 13 | CASSFGPDGAQYF | TGTGCCAGCAGCTTCGGCCCTGACGGGGCCCAGTACTTC
TRBJ1-2 | TRBD1 | NA | TRBV5-6 | 15 | CASSPTDRASGGYTF | TGTGCCAGCAGCCCTACCGACAGGGCATCGGGTGGCTACACCTTC
TRBJ2-5 | NA | NA | TRBV3-1/TRBV3-2 | 13 | CASSQERLETQYF | TGTGCCAGCAGCCAAGAGCGGCTGGAGACCCAGTACTTC
TRBJ2-3 | TRBD1 | NA | TRBV5-4 | 16 | CASSRGRQGAVDTQYF | TGTGCCAGCAGTCGGGGACGACAGGGGGCAGTAGATACGCAGTATTTT
TRBJ1-2 | NA | NA | TRBV6-5 | 13 | CASSSVGNYGYTF | TGTGCCAGCAGTAGCGTGGGTAACTATGGCTACACCTTC
TRBJ2-7 | TRBD2 | NA | TRBV6-5 | 14 | CASRGTGGTYEQYF | TGTGCCAGCAGGGGGACGGGGGGTACCTACGAGCAGTACTTC
TRBJ1-1 | TRBD1 | NA | TRBV27 | 16 | CASSPLPDRGRTEAFF | TGTGCCAGCAGTCCCCTACCTGACAGGGGGAGGACTGAAGCTTTCTTT
TRBJ2-1 | TRBD1 | NA | TRBV10-3 | 24 | CAISGPGTGEDKRPFQISYNEQFF | TGTGCCATCAGTGGACCCGGGACAGGGGAAGATAAGAGGCCTTTTCAAATCTCCTACAATGAGCAGTTCTTC
TRBJ2-6 | TRBD2 | NA | TRBV11-2 | 17 | CASRRTSGVSGANVLTF | TGTGCCAGCAGGAGGACTAGCGGGGTCTCTGGGGCCAACGTCCTGACTTTC
TRBJ1-2 | NA | NA | TRBV2 | 14 | CASSENRENYGYTF | TGTGCCAGCAGTGAGAACAGGGAGAACTATGGCTACACCTTC
TRBJ2-5 | TRBD2 | NA | TRBV5-1 | 14 | CASSLGGGAETQYF | TGCGCCAGCAGCTTAGGCGGGGGAGCAGAGACCCAGTACTTC
TRBJ2-4 | TRBD1 | NA | TRBV11-2 | 19 | CASSPEGQGWALTKNIQYF | TGTGCCAGCAGCCCAGAGGGACAGGGATGGGCACTAACCAAAAACATTCAGTACTTC
TRBJ2-5 | NA | NA | TRBV29-1 | 12 | CSVPGGLETQYF | TGCAGCGTCCCCGGAGGTTTGGAGACCCAGTACTTC
TRBJ1-5 | NA | NA | TRBV28 | 16 | CASSLSGSYSNQPQHF | TGTGCCAGCAGTTTATCCGGTAGTTATAGCAATCAGCCCCAGCATTTT
TRBJ1-3 | TRBD1 | NA | TRBV9 | 14 | CASSARTGGNTIYF | TGTGCCAGCAGCGCCCGGACAGGTGGAAACACCATATATTTT
TRBJ2-1 | TRBD1 | NA | TRBV25-1 | 16 | CASSDQRQGMVNEQFF | TGTGCCAGCAGTGACCAAAGACAGGGTATGGTCAATGAGCAGTTCTTC
TRBJ2-3 | NA | NA | TRBV19 | 15 | CASKGGTGYTDTQYF | TGTGCCAGTAAGGGAGGGACAGGCTACACAGATACGCAGTATTTT
TRBJ1-4 | TRBD1 | NA | TRBV7-9 | 16 | CASSPSQGATNEKLFF | TGTGCCAGCAGCCCATCGCAGGGGGCGACTAATGAAAAACTGTTTTTT
TRBJ2-2 | NA | NA | TRBV6-5 | 15 | CASLSRGGRTGELFF | TGTGCCAGCCTTAGCAGGGGCGGCCGGACCGGGGAGCTGTTTTTT
TRBJ1-1 | NA | NA | TRBV5-1 | 15 | CASSLITEMNTEAFF | TGCGCCAGCAGCTTAATTACAGAGATGAACACTGAAGCTTTCTTT
TRBJ2-5 | TRBD2 | NA | TRBV20-1 | 17 | CSASSLAGGPYEETQYF | TGCAGTGCTAGTTCGCTAGCGGGGGGGCCTTATGAAGAGACCCAGTACTTC
TRBJ2-5 | NA | NA | TRBV9 | 15 | CASSAGDYLQETQYF | TGTGCCAGCAGCGCAGGGGACTACCTACAAGAGACCCAGTACTTC
TRBJ1-5 | NA | few | TRBV24-1 | 16 | CATSDLHFVRAQPQHF | TGTGCCACCAGTGATTTGCACTTTGTGAGGGCTCAGCCCCAGCATTTT
TRBJ1-1 | NA | NA | TRBV5-6 | 16 | CASSLAGRWTNTEAFF | TGTGCCAGCAGCTTGGCCGGGAGGTGGACCAACACTGAAGCTTTCTTT
TRBJ1-2 | NA | NA | TRBV20-1 | 11 | CSAPRDAGYTF | TGCAGTGCTCCGCGGGACGCAGGCTACACCTTC
TRBJ2-3 | NA | NA | TRBV5-1 | 13 | CASSLGHTDTQYF | TGCGCCAGCAGCTTGGGTCACACAGATACGCAGTATTTT
TRBJ2-7 | NA | NA | TRBV3-1/TRBV3-2 | 12 | CASSQDRGEQYF | TGTGCCAGCAGCCAAGATCGCGGGGAGCAGTACTTC
TRBJ1-5 | NA | NA | TRBV28 | 14 | CASSSELTAQPQHF | TGTGCCAGCAGTTCCGAACTTACCGCTCAGCCCCAGCATTTT
TRBJ2-7 | TRBD1 | NA | TRBV24-1 | 17 | CATSDPGQVGTEYEQYF | TGTGCCACCAGTGATCCGGGACAGGTTGGAACCGAATACGAGCAGTACTTC
TRBJ2-7 | TRBD1 | NA | TRBV18 | 14 | CASSPQGQGNEQYF | TGTGCCAGCTCACCACAGGGACAGGGTAACGAGCAGTACTTC
TRBJ2-1 | NA | NA | TRBV6-1 | 13 | CAILDPPYNEQFF | TGTGCCATCCTAGATCCACCCTACAATGAGCAGTTCTTC
TRBJ1-1 | NA | NA | TRBV27 | 13 | CASSLSEGTEAFF | TGTGCCAGCAGTTTATCGGAGGGTACTGAAGCTTTCTTT
TRBJ2-3 | NA | NA | TRBV2 | 14 | CASLQGLSTDTQYF | TGTGCCAGCTTGCAGGGCCTTAGCACAGATACGCAGTATTTT
TRBJ1-2 | NA | NA | TRBV6-5 | 15 | CASNVFPPTNYGYTF | TGTGCCAGCAACGTATTTCCCCCTACTAACTATGGCTACACCTTC
TRBJ2-7 | TRBD1 | NA | TRBV6-2/TRBV6-3 | 15 | CASSYPRQGTYEQYF | TGTGCCAGCAGTTACCCCAGACAGGGCACCTACGAGCAGTACTTC
TRBJ2-5 | NA | NA | TRBV18 | 15 | CASSPRRGIQETQYF | TGTGCCAGCTCACCACGGAGGGGTATTCAAGAGACCCAGTACTTC
TRBJ2-5 | TRBD1 | once | TRBV10-2 | 15 | CASRGGAGYQETQYF | TGCGCCAGCAGAGGGGGCGCAGGGTACCAAGAGACCCAGTACTTC
TRBJ1-6 | NA | NA | TRBV30 | 13 | CATNRFSNSPLHF | TGTGCCACAAACAGGTTTTCTAATTCACCCCTCCACTTT
TRBJ1-2 | NA | NA | TRBV9 | 14 | CASSVGTFNYGYTF | TGTGCCAGCAGCGTCGGGACATTTAACTATGGCTACACCTTC
TRBJ1-1 | TRBD1 | NA | TRBV6-6 | 13 | CASRRDSNTEAFF | TGTGCCAGCAGAAGGGACAGCAACACTGAAGCTTTCTTT
TRBJ1-5 | TRBD1 | NA | TRBV10-2 | 15 | CASRTTGDVNQPQHF | TGCGCCAGCAGGACTACAGGGGACGTCAATCAGCCCCAGCATTTT
TRBJ1-6 | NA | NA | TRBV28 | 14 | CASSLDIWNSPLHF | TGTGCCAGCAGCCTCGACATCTGGAATTCACCCCTCCACTTT